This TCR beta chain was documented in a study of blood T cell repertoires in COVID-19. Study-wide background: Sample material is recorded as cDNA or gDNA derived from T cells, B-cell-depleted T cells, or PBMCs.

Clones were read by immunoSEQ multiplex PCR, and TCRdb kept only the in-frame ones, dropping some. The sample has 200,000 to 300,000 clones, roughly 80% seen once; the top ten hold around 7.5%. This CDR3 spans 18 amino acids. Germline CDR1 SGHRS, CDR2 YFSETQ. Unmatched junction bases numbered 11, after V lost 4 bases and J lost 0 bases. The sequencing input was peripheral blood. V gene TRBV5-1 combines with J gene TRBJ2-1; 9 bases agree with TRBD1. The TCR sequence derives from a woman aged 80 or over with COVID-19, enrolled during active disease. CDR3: CASSQKSGTGSSYNEQFF. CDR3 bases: TGCGCCAGCAGCCAAAAGAGTGGGACAGGGAGCTCCTACAATGAGCAGTTCTTC.